Described below is a single T cell receptor (beta chain) sequence and its context. V gave up 0 bases and J gave up 4 bases, with 13 bases separating them. Germline values: CDR1 SGHDT, CDR2 YYEEEE. The CDR3 consists of 16 residues. Sequencing was performed with immunoSEQ multiplex PCR; in TCRdb, only in-frame clones are kept and a portion is missing. The sample has hundreds of thousands of clones, about nine tenths seen once. These data originate in a study of blood T cell repertoires in COVID-19. Sequenced sample: peripheral blood. The chain joins TRBV5-6 to TRBJ2-2; D might be TRBD2 (5 bases). This clonotype originated in a woman in her 30s with active or convalescent COVID-19. Here the CDR3 DNA reads TGTGCCAGCAGCTTGGAGCGGCAGGTATCCACCGGGGAGCTGTTTTTT. Protein: CASSLERQVSTGELFF.